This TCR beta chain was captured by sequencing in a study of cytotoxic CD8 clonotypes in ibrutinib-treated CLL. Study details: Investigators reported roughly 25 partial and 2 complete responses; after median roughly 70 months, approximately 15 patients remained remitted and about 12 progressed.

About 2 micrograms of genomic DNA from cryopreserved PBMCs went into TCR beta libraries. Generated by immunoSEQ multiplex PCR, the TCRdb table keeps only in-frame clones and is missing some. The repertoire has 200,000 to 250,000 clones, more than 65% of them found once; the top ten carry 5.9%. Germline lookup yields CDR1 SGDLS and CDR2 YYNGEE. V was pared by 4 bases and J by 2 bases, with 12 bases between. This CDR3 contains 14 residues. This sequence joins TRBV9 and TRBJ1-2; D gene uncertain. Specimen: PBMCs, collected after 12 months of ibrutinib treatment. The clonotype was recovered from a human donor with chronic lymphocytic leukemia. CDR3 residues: CASSNSGNNYGYTF. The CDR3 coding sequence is TGTGCCAGCAGCAACAGCGGAAACAACTATGGCTACACCTTC. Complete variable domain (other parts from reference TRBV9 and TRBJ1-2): DSGVTQTPKHLITATGQRVTLRCSPRSGDLSVYWYQQSLDQGLQFLIQYYNGEERAKGNILERFSAQQFPDLHSELNLSSLELGDSALYFCASSNSGNNYGYTFGSGTRLTVV.